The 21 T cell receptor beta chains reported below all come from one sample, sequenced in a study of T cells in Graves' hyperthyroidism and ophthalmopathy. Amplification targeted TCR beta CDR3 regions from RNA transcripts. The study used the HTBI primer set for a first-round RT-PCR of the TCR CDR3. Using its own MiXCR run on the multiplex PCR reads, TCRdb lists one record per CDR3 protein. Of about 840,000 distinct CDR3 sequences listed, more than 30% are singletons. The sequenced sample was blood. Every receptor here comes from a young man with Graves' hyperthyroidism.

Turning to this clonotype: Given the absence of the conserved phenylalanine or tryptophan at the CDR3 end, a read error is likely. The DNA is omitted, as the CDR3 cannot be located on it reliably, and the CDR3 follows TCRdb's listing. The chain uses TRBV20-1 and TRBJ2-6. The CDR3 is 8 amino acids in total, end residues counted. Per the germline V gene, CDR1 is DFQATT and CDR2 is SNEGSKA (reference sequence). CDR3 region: CSAREETS.

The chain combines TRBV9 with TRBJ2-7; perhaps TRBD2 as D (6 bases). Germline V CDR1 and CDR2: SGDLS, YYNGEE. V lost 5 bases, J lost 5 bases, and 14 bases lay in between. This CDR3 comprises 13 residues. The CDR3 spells CASSGAREDEQYF. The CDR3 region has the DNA TGTGCCAGCAGTGGGGCCAGGGAGGACGAGCAGTACTTC.

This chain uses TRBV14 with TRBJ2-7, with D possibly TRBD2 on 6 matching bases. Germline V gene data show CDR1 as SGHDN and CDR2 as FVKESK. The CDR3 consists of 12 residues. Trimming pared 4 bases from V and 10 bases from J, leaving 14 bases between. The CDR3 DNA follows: TGTGCCAGCAGCCTCGATGAGCGGGTCCAGTACTTC. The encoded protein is CASSLDERVQYF.

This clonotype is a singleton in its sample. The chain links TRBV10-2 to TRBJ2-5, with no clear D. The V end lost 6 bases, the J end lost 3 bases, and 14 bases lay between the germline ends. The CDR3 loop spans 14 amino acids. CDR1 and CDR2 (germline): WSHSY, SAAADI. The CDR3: CASSVRGPEETQYF. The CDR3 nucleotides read TGCGCCAGCAGCGTCCGTGGACCTGAAGAGACCCAGTACTTC.

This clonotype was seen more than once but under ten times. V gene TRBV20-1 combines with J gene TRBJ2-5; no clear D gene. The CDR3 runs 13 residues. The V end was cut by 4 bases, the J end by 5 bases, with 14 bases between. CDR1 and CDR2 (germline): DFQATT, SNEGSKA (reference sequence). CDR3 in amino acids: CSATLDARETQYF. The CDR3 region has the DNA TGCAGTGCTACCTTGGACGCAAGGGAGACCCAGTACTTC.

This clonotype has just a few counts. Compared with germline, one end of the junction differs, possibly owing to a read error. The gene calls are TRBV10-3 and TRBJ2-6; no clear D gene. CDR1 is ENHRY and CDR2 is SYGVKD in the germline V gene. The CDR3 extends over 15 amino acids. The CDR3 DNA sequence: TGTGCCAGCAGTTACGGGTACTCTGGGGCCAACGTCCTGACTTTC. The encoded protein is CASSYGYSGANVLTF.

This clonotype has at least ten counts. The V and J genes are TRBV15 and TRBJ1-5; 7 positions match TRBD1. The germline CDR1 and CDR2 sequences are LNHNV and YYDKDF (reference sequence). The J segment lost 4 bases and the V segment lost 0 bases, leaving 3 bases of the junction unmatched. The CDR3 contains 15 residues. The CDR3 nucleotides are TGTGCCACCAGCAGAGACAGGGGGTTTAATCAGCCCCAGCATTTT. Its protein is CATSRDRGFNQPQHF.

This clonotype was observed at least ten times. CDR3 loop: CASSEGDRGNEKLFF. The DNA for the CDR3 is TGTGCCAGCAGCGAGGGGGACAGAGGAAATGAAAAACTGTTTTTT. The genes are TRBV9 and TRBJ1-4, with 7 bases matching TRBD1. Per the germline V gene, CDR1 is SGDLS and CDR2 is YYNGEE. The CDR3 contains 15 residues. Trimming cost V 3 bases and J 5 bases; bases outside gene matches: 7.

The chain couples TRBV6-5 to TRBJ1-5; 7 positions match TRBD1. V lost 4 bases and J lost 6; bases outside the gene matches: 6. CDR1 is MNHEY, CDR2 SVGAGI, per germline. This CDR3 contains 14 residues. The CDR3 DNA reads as TGTGCCAGCAGTTTTACAGGGGCCAGTCAGCCCCAGCATTTT. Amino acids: CASSFTGASQPQHF.

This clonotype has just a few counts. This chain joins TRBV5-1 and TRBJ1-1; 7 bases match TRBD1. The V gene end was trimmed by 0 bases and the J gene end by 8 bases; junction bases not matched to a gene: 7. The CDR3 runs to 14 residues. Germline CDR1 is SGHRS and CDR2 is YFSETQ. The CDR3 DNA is TGCGCCAGCAGCTTGGAGGCAGGGGGATGGGAAGCTTTCTTT. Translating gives CASSLEAGGWEAFF.

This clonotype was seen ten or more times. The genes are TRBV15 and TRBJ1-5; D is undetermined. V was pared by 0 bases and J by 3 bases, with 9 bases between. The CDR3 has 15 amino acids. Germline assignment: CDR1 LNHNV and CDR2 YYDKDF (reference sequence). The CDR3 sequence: CATSRDLGINQPQHF. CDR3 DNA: TGTGCCACCAGCAGAGATCTAGGGATCAATCAGCCCCAGCATTTT.

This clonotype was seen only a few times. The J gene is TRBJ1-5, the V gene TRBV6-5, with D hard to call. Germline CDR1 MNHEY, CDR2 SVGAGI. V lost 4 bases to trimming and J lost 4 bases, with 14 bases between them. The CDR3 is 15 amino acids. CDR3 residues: CASSSGRLANQPQHF. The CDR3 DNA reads TGTGCCAGCAGTTCCGGCCGGTTAGCGAATCAGCCCCAGCATTTT.

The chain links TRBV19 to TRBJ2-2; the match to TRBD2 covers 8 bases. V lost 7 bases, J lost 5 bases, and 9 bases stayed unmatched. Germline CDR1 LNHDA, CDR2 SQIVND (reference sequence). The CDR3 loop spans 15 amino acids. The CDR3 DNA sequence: TGTGCCAGTACCCCGGGGACTAGTTCAACCGGGGAGCTGTTTTTT. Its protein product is CASTPGTSSTGELFF.

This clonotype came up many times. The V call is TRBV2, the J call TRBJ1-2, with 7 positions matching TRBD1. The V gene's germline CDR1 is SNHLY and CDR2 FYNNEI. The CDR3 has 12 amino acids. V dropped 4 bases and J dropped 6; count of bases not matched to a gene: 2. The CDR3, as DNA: TGTGCCAGCAGTGTTGGGACAGATGGCTACACCTTC. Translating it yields CASSVGTDGYTF.

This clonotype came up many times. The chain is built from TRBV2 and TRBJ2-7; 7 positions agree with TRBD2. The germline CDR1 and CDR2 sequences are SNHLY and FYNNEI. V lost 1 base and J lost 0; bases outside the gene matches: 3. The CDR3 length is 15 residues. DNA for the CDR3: TGTGCCAGCAGTGAAGAAAGCGGGGTCTCCTACGAGCAGTACTTC. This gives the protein CASSEESGVSYEQYF. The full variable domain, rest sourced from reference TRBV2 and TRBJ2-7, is EPEVTQTPSHQVTQMGQEVILRCVPISNHLYFYWYRQILGQKVEFLVSFYNNEISEKSEIFDDQFSVERPDGSNFTLKIRSTKLEDSAMYFCASSEESGVSYEQYFGPGTRLTVT.

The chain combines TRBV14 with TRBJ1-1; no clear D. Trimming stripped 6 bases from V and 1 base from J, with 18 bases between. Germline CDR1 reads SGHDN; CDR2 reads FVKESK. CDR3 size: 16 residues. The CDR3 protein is CASSHLRALGNTEAFF. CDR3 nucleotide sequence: TGTGCCAGCAGTCACCTCCGGGCCCTGGGGAACACTGAAGCTTTCTTT.

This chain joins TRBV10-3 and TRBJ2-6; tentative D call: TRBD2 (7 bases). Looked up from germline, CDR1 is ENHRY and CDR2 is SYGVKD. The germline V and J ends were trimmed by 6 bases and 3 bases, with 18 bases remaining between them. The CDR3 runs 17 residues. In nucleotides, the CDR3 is TGTGCCATCAGCCTACCCTGGGGGGGCCGTGGGGCCAACGTCCTGACTTTC. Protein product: CAISLPWGGRGANVLTF.

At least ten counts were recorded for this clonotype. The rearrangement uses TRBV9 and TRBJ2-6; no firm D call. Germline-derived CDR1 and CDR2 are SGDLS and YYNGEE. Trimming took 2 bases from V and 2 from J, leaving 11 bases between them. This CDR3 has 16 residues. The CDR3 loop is CASSVSRVTGANVLTF. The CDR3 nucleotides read TGTGCCAGCAGCGTGAGTCGGGTTACTGGGGCCAACGTCCTGACTTTC.

The DNA for the CDR3 is TGCAGTGCCAGGACTAGGGTTCGTACCGGGGAGCTGTTTTTT. It translates to CSARTRVRTGELFF. The chain combines TRBV20-1 with TRBJ2-2; 7 bases are a match to TRBD2. The V gene end was trimmed by 6 bases and the J gene end by 5 bases; junction bases not matched to a gene: 9. The germline V gene encodes CDR1 DFQATT and CDR2 SNEGSKA (reference sequence). This CDR3 has 14 residues.

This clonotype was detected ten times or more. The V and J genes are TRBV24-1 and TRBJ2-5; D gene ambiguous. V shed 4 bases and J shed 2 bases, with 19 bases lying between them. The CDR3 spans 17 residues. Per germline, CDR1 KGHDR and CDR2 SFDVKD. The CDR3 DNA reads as TGTGCCACCAGTGACCAACCGTCGAGCCCCGGACAAGAGACCCAGTACTTC. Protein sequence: CATSDQPSSPGQETQYF.

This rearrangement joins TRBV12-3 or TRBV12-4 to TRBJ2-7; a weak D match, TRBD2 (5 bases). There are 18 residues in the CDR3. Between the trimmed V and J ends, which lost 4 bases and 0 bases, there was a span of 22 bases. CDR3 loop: CASSSHLTRSGFSYEQYF. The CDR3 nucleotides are TGTGCCAGCAGTTCACACCTAACTAGAAGCGGATTCTCCTACGAGCAGTACTTC.